This TCR beta chain was identified during a study of cytomegalovirus exposure and HLA in healthy donors. Per the germline V gene, CDR1 is MNHEY and CDR2 is SVGAGI. The CDR3 has 13 amino acids. The V gene end was trimmed by 6 bases and the J gene end by 3 bases; junction bases not matched to a gene: 3. PCR was performed using 60 Vbeta and 13 Jbeta primers. Assay used: immunoSEQ multiplex PCR; TCRdb lists only in-frame clones, some missing. The table shows 100,000 to 150,000 clones, with about four fifths occurring only once. Input material: PBMCs. The chain joins TRBV6-5 to TRBJ2-7, with 9 bases identical to TRBD1. The receptor's source is a middle-aged woman in good health and CMV-seropositive. The CDR3 sequence: CASRGTGHYEQYF. In nucleotides, the CDR3 is TGTGCCAGCAGGGGGACAGGGCACTACGAGCAGTACTTC.